This T cell receptor (beta chain) emerged from a study of cytomegalovirus exposure and HLA in healthy donors (dated by TCRdb to the late 2010s). About the investigation overall: An earlier analysis of several hundred of the donors reported 250 to 350 Gb of sequence data and some 120 million unique TCR beta sequences from some 180 million T cells. Because of strong linkage in the cohort, five DR-DQ haplotypes were treated as single units for association and clustering. In a later genetic analysis, genome-wide SNP genotypes for about 65% of the 666 donors were used, and that subset was treated as a discovery cohort. Of the roughly 400 genotyped donors, roughly 85% fell in the genetic ancestry cluster associated with self-reported Caucasian donors. Typing coverage differed by locus: A, B, C, DRB1 and DQB1 were typed in about 620-640 donors, DQA1 in 500 to 550, DPA1 in roughly 590, and DPB1 in 400 to 480. Besides the first cohort of under 700 subjects, a separate validation cohort made up of 120 different subjects was used. Using immunosequencing, the study profiled T cell repertoires from some 670 subjects and related those repertoires to cytomegalovirus serostatus. Every discovery cohort repertoire had been produced on one sequencing platform. To decide whether each TCR beta V gene segment behaved as functional or pseudogenic, an earlier analysis of fewer than 750 of the donors relied on high-throughput TCR beta sequencing. Donor age, sex, ethnicity and CMV serostatus were compiled together with the repertoire data. Both class I and class II loci were covered by HLA typing, at four-digit resolution. Among 300 to 500 genotyped donors of the cohort, an average of roughly 230,000 unique TCR beta nucleotide sequences was sequenced per donor, of which about 19% were non-productive. Around 330 gigabases of sequencing data and around 85 million unique TCR sequences made up an early release that covered approximately 700 HLA-typed donors. In a later analysis, previously published TCR beta repertoires from about 640 donors were re-analyzed and high-resolution HLA genotyping was added so that TCR occurrence patterns could be studied. To predict cytomegalovirus infection status, the study combined high-throughput TCR immunosequencing, statistical association of individual TCRs with disease status, and machine learning. Rather than using new phenotypic data, the later analysis identified candidate immune exposures from TCR beta sequences and from how often those sequences occurred across donors. The study was designed to test whether signatures of past pathogen exposure could be identified by cataloging public T cell receptors. Points the paper makes about the study in general: Presence/absence analyses assumed roughly uniform sequencing depth across donors, an assumption that may not hold. Linkage disequilibrium might explain the correlated functional status among segregating V segments, but an unknown experimental factor could not be excluded. The classifier was reported to diagnose cytomegalovirus status with high specificity and sensitivity in both the original cohort and the validation cohort. A few of the identified cytomegalovirus-associated TCR beta chains were confirmed in vitro to be specific for cytomegalovirus antigens. A later analysis found that HLA-associated TCR beta chains were more clonally expanded and had lower generation probabilities than equally common non-associated chains. Broadly in line with IMGT annotations, most TCR beta V segments showed up in productive rearrangements about 90% or about 30% of the time in an earlier analysis of 450 to 600 of the donors. Across donors, most TCR sequences were observed very rarely, whereas some public TCRs were present in many individuals. A later analysis found that most CMV-associated TCR beta chains appeared HLA-restricted, with HLA associations seemingly driven largely by CMV exposure. According to the authors, the approach could potentially be generalized to other disease states and immunological phenotypes. In a later genetic analysis, a missense DCLRE1C variant was associated with V-gene and J-gene trimming of TCR beta chains, and the association was replicated in an independent cohort. Because counts were too low, seventeen rarely observed V segments, including chromosome 9 orphons, were excluded from the earlier analysis of about 500 of the donors. Because HLA typing was missing for some donors at each locus, association tests included only the typed subset. A group of highly shared sequence variants was considered likely to be a technical artifact of the sequencing pipeline. Some IMGT-functional V segments, including TRBV6-2 and TRBV6-3, could not be told apart with the 87-base-pair reads, so those segments were excluded. The only immune exposure information available for the cohort was CMV serostatus. The study listed approximately 150 TCR beta chains as associated with cytomegalovirus. Assigning TCR associations to individual alleles was difficult when HLA alleles, especially DR and DQ, strongly co-occurred. In a later analysis, the rate of TCR association differed among HLA loci, with DRB1 alleles having the most associated TCRs and HLA-C alleles having the fewest. A later analysis reported that several top co-occurrence clusters appeared linked to parvovirus B19, influenza, CMV and Epstein-Barr virus. A further reported finding was that TCR beta sequences accurately predicted the HLA-A and HLA-B alleles for most subjects in the first cohort. Specific HLA alleles were associated with 16,951 TCR beta sequences at a false discovery rate of 0.05 in a later analysis. The cohort was sequenced for TCR beta chains only, and without alpha or paired-chain data the features that could be detected were limited. A later genetic analysis reported fewer N-insertions in productive TCRs among donors in an Asian-associated ancestry cluster than the approximately 670-donor mean.

Library method: the immunoSEQ multiplex PCR assay. For the multiplex PCR, a mixture combining 60 forward primers for TCR Vbeta segments and 13 reverse primers for TCR Jbeta segments was used. The CDR3 region of rearranged TCR beta genes was amplified from genomic DNA with a multiplex PCR assay. The amplified TCR beta libraries were sequenced on the Illumina HiSeq System as 87-base-pair reads. As for the original processing: A later analysis tallied some 79 million unique TCR beta chains across the approximately 670 repertoires, and approximately 9.9 million of those chains were shared by two or more donors. Raw reads were error-corrected and collapsed into unique sequences with a nearest-neighbor algorithm that merged closely related sequences to remove PCR and sequencing errors. CDR3 sequences were aligned to IMGT reference sequences to assign V, D and J gene segments. Each retained sequence needed at least a six-nucleotide match to both a V gene segment and a J gene segment. A rearrangement counted as productive if the CDR3 had no stop codons and remained in frame with V and J, and every other rearrangement counted as non-productive. CDR3 was defined according to IMGT convention as the region running from the second conserved V-encoded cysteine to the conserved J-encoded phenylalanine. The earlier analysis of roughly 590 of the donors excluded sequences that lacked an unambiguous match to a single V gene segment. An earlier analysis of fewer than 750 of the donors classified V segments as functional when productive rearrangements were above 56.7% and as segregating when the standard deviation between donors was above 5%. A statistical classification framework was built to diagnose cytomegalovirus status from the catalog of TCR beta chain sequences. V and J gene assignment, in a later analysis, came from comparing TCR nucleotide sequences with IMGT/GENE-DB human TR gene sequences. The TCRdist pipeline was used in a later analysis to assign CDR3 sequences and most-parsimonious VDJ recombination scenarios. In a later analysis, every TCR beta chain was defined by the combination of its CDR3 amino acid sequence and its V-gene family, and reads without a unique V-gene family were dropped. To address suspected cross-contamination and a sequencing artifact, a later analysis removed 550 to 750 highly shared, low-generation-probability nucleotide sequences. A later analysis calculated a clonal expansion index for each public chain from normalized within-repertoire ranks of inferred template counts. In a later analysis, generation probabilities were computed using a VDJ recombination model fitted to out-of-frame rearrangements, and the results were checked against IGoR. In a later analysis, TCR-TCR, TCR-HLA and TCR-CMV co-occurrence was scored with hypergeometric tests, and a repertoire-size bias correction was applied to TCR pairs. A later analysis estimated false discovery rates by permuting HLA or CMV assignments 20 times. In a later analysis, co-occurring TCRs were grouped using DBSCAN, and TCRdist sequence similarity was added for clustering within HLA-allele-positive subsets. Repertoires with fewer than 30,000 or more than 120,000 public chains were left out of co-occurrence clustering, as were about five repertoires with anomalous nucleotide sharing. TCRdb took over this immuneACCESS table, retaining in-frame rearrangements with V and J assigned. Such tables are incomplete; in checked studies, under half of the missing clones stem from an unresolved V gene, and the remainder is unexplained. V and J calls and clone size come straight from that table; D and trimming were deduced from the DNA. Counted in this sample were roughly 120,000 clones; 77% of them appeared once. About 5.8% of the sample comes from the top ten.

The cohort was made up of around 720 healthy bone marrow donors. At the time of sampling, every cohort member was nominally healthy, though immune exposures that went unrecorded were likely present. The donor was CMV seropositive and was included in the group of around 300 seropositive cohort members. Every donor gave a peripheral blood sample, and the peripheral blood mononuclear cells from that sample were used for TCR beta sequencing. The Qiagen DNeasy Blood Extraction Kit was used to extract genomic DNA from the blood cell samples. Of note for this clone: Its antigen remains unidentified. The record has no base qualities; no much larger clone is one base away.

The germline V end is reduced by 0 bases and the J end by 7 bases; junction bases left unmatched: 4. Taken from the germline V gene, the CDR1 and CDR2 loops are MGHRA and YSYEKL. Measured from the cysteine to the phenylalanine, the CDR3 is 14 residues long. Only CDR3 DNA remains: 42 bases, in frame from the first base. This chain joins TRBV4-1 to TRBJ1-2; TRBD1 fits 8 bases in the junction. Sequenced material: PBMCs. This receptor was obtained from a man aged 18 to 30 in good health and CMV-seropositive. This receptor has the CDR3 CASSQDQGAIGYTF. The DNA reads TGCGCCAGCAGCCAAGATCAGGGGGCGATTGGCTACACCTTC.